One and the same sample provided the 23 T cell receptor beta chains below, sequenced in a study of cytomegalovirus exposure and HLA in healthy donors. The PCR was carried out with 60 Vbeta primers and 13 Jbeta primers. The protocol was immunoSEQ multiplex PCR, while the TCRdb copy is restricted to in-frame clones and leaves out a portion. The sample consists of 170,000 or so clones, approximately 80% of them appearing once. Input material: PBMCs. These receptors were taken from a man between 18 and 29 years old in good health and CMV-seronegative.

V is TRBV28 and J is TRBJ1-2; D is unresolved. The germline V gene encodes CDR1 MDHEN and CDR2 SYDVKM. The CDR3 runs 13 residues. V was trimmed by 2 bases and J by 2 bases, leaving 6 bases between them. The CDR3 sequence: CASSLGQNYGYTF. The CDR3 DNA is TGTGCCAGCAGTTTAGGGCAGAACTATGGCTACACCTTC.

V and J are TRBV7-9 and TRBJ2-2; 10 bases align to TRBD2. The CDR3 runs 16 residues. Germline CDR1 reads SEHNR; CDR2 reads FQNEAQ (reference sequence). V shed 5 bases and J 4 bases; nucleotides not matched to a gene: 7. The CDR3 sequence is CASSPRTSGSTGELFF. The CDR3 DNA sequence: TGTGCCAGCAGCCCCAGGACTAGCGGAAGCACCGGGGAGCTGTTTTTT.

The chain recombines TRBV19 with TRBJ1-6, with 10 bases aligning to TRBD1. V shed 4 bases and J 0 bases; nucleotides not matched to a gene: 6. The germline V gene encodes CDR1 LNHDA and CDR2 SQIVND (reference sequence). This CDR3 has 18 residues. The CDR3 region is CASSTRTGGSSYNSPLHF. The CDR3 nucleotides are TGTGCCAGTAGTACAAGGACAGGGGGGAGCTCCTATAATTCACCCCTCCACTTT.

The J gene is TRBJ1-6, the V gene TRBV7-9; weak D call: TRBD1 (5 bases). Trimming left V 3 bases short and J 7 bases short, with 10 bases between. Germline CDR1 and CDR2: SEHNR and FQNEAQ (reference sequence). The CDR3 runs 14 residues. The CDR3 nucleotides read TGTGCCAGCAGCTTCGGGAGGGGAAATTCACCCCTCCACTTT. This sequence encodes CASSFGRGNSPLHF.

The chain recombines TRBV7-9 with TRBJ2-1; 9 nucleotides match TRBD2. CDR3 length: 14 amino acids. CDR1 and CDR2 from the germline V gene are SEHNR and FQNEAQ (reference sequence). After removal of 11 bases from V and 6 bases from J, the junction contained 11 bases not matched to a gene. CDR3 protein: CAGGSGSTGNEQFF. The CDR3 nucleotides are TGTGCCGGAGGTAGCGGGAGTACGGGCAATGAGCAGTTCTTC.

The rearrangement joins TRBV5-1 to TRBJ2-5; 9 positions agree with TRBD1. CDR3 length equals 15 residues. V dropped 1 base and J dropped 5; count of bases not matched to a gene: 6. The germline CDR1 and CDR2 sequences are SGHRS and YFSETQ. Here the CDR3 DNA reads TGCGCCAGCAGCTTGTATGGACAGGGGTTGGAGACCCAGTACTTC. It codes for CASSLYGQGLETQYF.

This clone is a singleton in its sample. This chain connects TRBV19 to TRBJ2-5, with 7 bases matching TRBD1. From germline, CDR1 is LNHDA and CDR2 SQIVND (reference sequence). The CDR3 has 14 residues. V lost 4 bases, J lost 1 base, and 3 bases stayed unmatched. CDR3 residues: CASSTGTAQETQYF. DNA of the CDR3: TGTGCCAGTAGTACCGGGACAGCCCAAGAGACCCAGTACTTC.

As regards this clone: Additional DNA sequences in this sample encode the identical CDR3. The CDR3 DNA sequence: TGTGCCAGCAGACAGACAGGGGGCAGAACAGATACGCAGTATTTT. It translates to CASRQTGGRTDTQYF. The chain links TRBV6-5 to TRBJ2-3; 10 positions agree with TRBD1. After removal of 6 bases from V and 3 bases from J, the junction contained 6 bases not matched to a gene. CDR3 size: 15 residues. Germline assignment: CDR1 MNHEY and CDR2 SVGAGI.

This chain connects TRBV27 to TRBJ2-5; TRBD1 is a possible D gene (6 bases). With the DNA end fitting TRBJ2-7 better, the J assignment may be wrong. The V gene's germline CDR1 is MNHEY and CDR2 SMNVEV (reference sequence). This CDR3 spans 13 amino acids. DNA of the CDR3: TGTGCCAGCAGTAGGACAGCCTCCTACGAGCAGTACTTC. Its translation: CASSRTASYEQYF.

The genes are TRBV19 and TRBJ2-7, with D uncertain. Germline loops: CDR1 LNHDA, CDR2 SQIVND (reference sequence). V shed 3 bases and J shed 3 bases, with 15 bases lying between them. This CDR3 comprises 15 residues. As DNA, the CDR3 is TGTGCCAGTAGTATCGGCGGCAGCGTACGCTACGAGCAGTACTTC. It codes for CASSIGGSVRYEQYF. The whole variable domain, remainder taken from reference TRBV19 and TRBJ2-7, is DGGITQSPKYLFRKEGQNVTLSCEQNLNHDAMYWYRQDPGQGLRLIYYSQIVNDFQKGDIAEGYSVSREKKESFPLTVTSAQKNPTAFYLCASSIGGSVRYEQYFGPGTRLTVT.

This clone was counted between two and nine times. The rearrangement links TRBV28 to TRBJ1-5; tentative D call: TRBD1 (6 bases). The CDR3 has 16 amino acids. Germline V gene data show CDR1 as MDHEN and CDR2 as SYDVKM. The germline V and J ends were trimmed by 1 base and 4 bases, with 14 bases remaining between them. CDR3 sequence (DNA): TGTGCCAGCAGTTTATTTGGGGGCCTGTTTAATCAGCCCCAGCATTTT. Translated, it gives CASSLFGGLFNQPQHF.

The chain uses TRBV7-4 and TRBJ2-6; 7 bases match TRBD1. V dropped 5 bases and J dropped 0; count of bases not matched to a gene: 7. Germline assignment: CDR1 SGHVT and CDR2 SQSDAQ. This CDR3 has 17 residues. Written as DNA, the CDR3 is TGTGCCAGCAGCAGCCGGGACAGACTCTCTGGGGCCAACGTCCTGACTTTC. Residues: CASSSRDRLSGANVLTF.

Remarks on this clone: This same CDR3 is encoded by further DNA sequences in the sample. The chain recombines TRBV19 with TRBJ2-1; D is undetermined. Germline V gives CDR1 LNHDA, CDR2 SQIVND (reference sequence). Trimming took 3 bases from V and 2 from J, leaving 8 bases between them. The CDR3 is made up of 14 amino acids. In DNA form, the CDR3 reads TGTGCCAGTAGTATCGGTAGTACCTACAATGAGCAGTTCTTC. Encoded protein: CASSIGSTYNEQFF.

The chain is built from TRBV25-1 and TRBJ1-6; no reliable D call. Deletions cut 0 bases from V and 1 base from J, with 7 bases between. Germline values: CDR1 MGHDK, CDR2 SYGVNS. This CDR3 is built from 16 residues. CDR3 sequence (DNA): TGTGCCAGCAGTGAATACCGGGGTTCCTATAATTCACCCCTCCACTTT. Protein product: CASSEYRGSYNSPLHF.

The V gene is TRBV19, the J gene TRBJ2-5, with D perhaps TRBD2 (5 bases). The CDR3 is 16 residues long. Germline V gene lookup returns CDR1 LNHDA and CDR2 SQIVND (reference sequence). Trimming took off 5 bases at V and 5 bases at J, with 21 bases between the two ends. CDR3 nucleotides: TGTGCCAGTAGTCCCTCCCGGGAACTATTTAGGGAGACCCAGTACTTC. Protein sequence: CASSPSRELFRETQYF.

The rearrangement joins TRBV5-1 to TRBJ2-7; 7 nucleotides agree with TRBD1. Trimming at V came to 0 bases and at J to 5 bases, leaving 5 bases not matched to a gene. The CDR3 contains 14 residues. Looked up from germline, CDR1 is SGHRS and CDR2 is YFSETQ. The CDR3 DNA reads TGCGCCAGCAGCTTGGGCGACAGGGTGAACGAGCAGTACTTC. Translating it yields CASSLGDRVNEQYF.

This clone came up a few times. V and J are TRBV4-1 and TRBJ1-1; no firm D call. This CDR3 is built from 14 residues. Germline CDR1 and CDR2: MGHRA and YSYEKL. With 2 bases removed from V and 0 bases from J, the gap between germline ends came to 7 bases. The CDR3 nucleotides read TGCGCCAGCAGCCAAACTGGTCTGAACACTGAAGCTTTCTTT. Encoded protein: CASSQTGLNTEAFF.

The gene calls are TRBV20-1 and TRBJ2-3; no clear D gene. This CDR3 region has 11 residues. Germline V gene lookup returns CDR1 DFQATT and CDR2 SNEGSKA (reference sequence). V was pared by 6 bases and J by 4 bases, with 8 bases between. The CDR3 DNA is TGCAGTGCGAAGACACCAGATACGCAGTATTTT. Protein: CSAKTPDTQYF.

The chain carries TRBV28 and TRBJ2-5, with TRBD1 matching 9 bases. The tail of the sequence fits TRBJ2-7 better, so the J call may be wrong. The CDR3 is 14 amino acids. CDR1 and CDR2 from the germline V gene are MDHEN and SYDVKM. Written as DNA, the CDR3 is TGTGCCAGCAGCCCGGGACAGGGAGCCTACGAGCAGTACTTC. Amino acids: CASSPGQGAYEQYF.

V is TRBV5-8 and J is TRBJ2-2, with D tentatively TRBD2 (6 bases). CDR3 size: 17 residues. CDR1 is SGHTS, CDR2 YDEGEE, per germline. The germline V and J ends were trimmed by 6 bases and 6 bases, with 24 bases remaining between them. CDR3 in amino acids: CASTPRVSRKRAGELFF. The CDR3 DNA follows: TGTGCCAGCACCCCCAGGGTATCTCGAAAGCGGGCCGGGGAGCTGTTTTTT.

This clone was recorded only once. This chain joins TRBV5-6 and TRBJ2-2; 8 nucleotides align to TRBD2. The germline CDR1 and CDR2 sequences are SGHDT and YYEEEE. The CDR3 sequence is 19 residues long. With V trimmed by 2 bases and J by 0 bases, 12 bases remained unmatched. Here the CDR3 reads CASSLLLPSGRANTGELFF. CDR3 coding DNA: TGTGCCAGCAGCTTACTGTTGCCGAGCGGGAGAGCGAACACCGGGGAGCTGTTTTTT.

This clone was detected only once. The CDR3 nucleotides read TGTGCCAGCAGTTTACGGGATCCAGGGGGGAAAAATCAGCCCCAGCATTTT. Translation: CASSLRDPGGKNQPQHF. This sequence joins TRBV27 and TRBJ1-5; TRBD1 aligns across 7 bases. The CDR3 sequence is 17 residues long. Germline CDR1 MNHEY, CDR2 SMNVEV (reference sequence). Losses at the gene ends were 2 bases for V and 4 bases for J; bases not matched to a gene: 11.

The J gene is TRBJ1-6, the V gene TRBV18; D is perhaps TRBD1 (6 bases). Germline CDR1 and CDR2: KGHSH and LQKENI. The CDR3 spans 13 residues. Trimming removed 5 bases at V and 8 bases at J, with 10 bases between. CDR3 DNA sequence: TGTGCCAGCTCAATGGACAGTTATTCACCCCTCCACTTT. Its protein product is CASSMDSYSPLHF.